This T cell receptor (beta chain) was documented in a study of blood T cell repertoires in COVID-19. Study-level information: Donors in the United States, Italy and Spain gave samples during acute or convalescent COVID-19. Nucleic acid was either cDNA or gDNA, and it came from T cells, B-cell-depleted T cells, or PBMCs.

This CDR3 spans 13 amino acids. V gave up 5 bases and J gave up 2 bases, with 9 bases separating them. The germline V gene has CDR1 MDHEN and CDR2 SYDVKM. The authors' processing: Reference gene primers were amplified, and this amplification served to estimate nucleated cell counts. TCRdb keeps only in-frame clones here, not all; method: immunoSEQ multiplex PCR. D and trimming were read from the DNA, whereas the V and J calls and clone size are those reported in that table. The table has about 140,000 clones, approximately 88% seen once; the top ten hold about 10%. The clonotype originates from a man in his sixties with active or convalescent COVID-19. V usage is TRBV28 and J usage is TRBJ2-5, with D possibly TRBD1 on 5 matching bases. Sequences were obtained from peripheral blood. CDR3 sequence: CASSPRQQETQYF. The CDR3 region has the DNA TGTGCCAGCAGTCCCCGACAGCAAGAGACCCAGTACTTC.